This T cell receptor (beta chain) was captured in a study of blood T cell repertoires in COVID-19. V dropped 4 bases and J dropped 2; count of bases not matched to a gene: 13. This CDR3 is 19 amino acids long. From germline, CDR1 is PRHDT and CDR2 FYEKMQ (reference sequence). The repertoire was sequenced with immunoSEQ multiplex PCR; TCRdb's copy has only in-frame clones and lacks some. This sample carries approximately 170,000 clones, 87% of them seen once, and the ten largest clones take 3% to 4%. Sequenced input: peripheral blood. This TCR came from a man aged 18 to 29 with active or convalescent COVID-19. The chain has TRBV13 and TRBJ2-7; 14 bases match TRBD2. As DNA, the CDR3 is TGTGCCAGCAGCTACCAGACTAGCGGGAGGGATTTCGAAGCCTACGAGCAGTACTTC. Amino acid sequence: CASSYQTSGRDFEAYEQYF.